This T cell receptor beta chain emerged from a study of T-cell memory formation after mild COVID-19. TCRdb called the 5' RACE reads again in MiXCR, with one record for every CDR3 protein. The repertoire includes about 290,000 distinct CDR3 sequences, 15% to 20% of them detected once, and 22% sits in the top ten. The germline V gene encodes CDR1 MNHEY and CDR2 SVGEGT. Trimming shortened V by 2 bases and J by 5 bases, and 16 bases separated the two germline ends. The CDR3 has 15 amino acids. The TCR sequence derives from a man in his late teens or twenties who had mild COVID-19 (a few samples of this study predate the infection). Cell type and time point are not known. Sequenced: PBMCs or a T cell subset sorted from them (not recorded which). The chain has TRBV6-2 or TRBV6-3 and TRBJ2-7, with a weak D call TRBD2 (5 bases). The CDR3 region has the DNA TGTGCCAGCAGTTACCTCGGGGATGTAACCCACGAGCAGTACTTC. Amino acids: CASSYLGDVTHEQYF.